This T cell receptor beta chain was recorded in a study of regulatory T cells in long-lasting Graves disease. Study-level background: Newly diagnosed Graves' patients took antithyroid drugs under 3 months.

General study points: The number of shared public clonotypes was higher in persistent patients (approximately 2,600) than new patients (around 960). Persistent disease exhibited a predilection for TRBV28, TRBJ1-2 and TRBJ2-5.

Sample time point: newly diagnosed GD, antithyroid drugs for less than 3 months. RNA extracted from PBMCs served as the sequencing template. This clonotype was counted ten times or more. The antigen remains undetermined. For TCR beta, libraries came from iRepertoire HTBI primers and Arm-PCR of CDR3 regions. One entry per CDR3 protein, called by TCRdb with MiXCR from the multiplex PCR reads. The sample consists of around 250,000 distinct CDR3 sequences, about 19% of them appearing once. Germline V gene lookup returns CDR1 LNHNV and CDR2 YYDKDF (reference sequence). Trimming pared 0 bases from V and 7 bases from J, leaving 15 bases between. The CDR3 consists of 16 residues.

Source: peripheral blood mononuclear cells (PBMCs), taken at new diagnosis, from a patient treated with antithyroid drugs. The chain is built from TRBV15 and TRBJ2-2; weak D call: TRBD2 (5 bases). The sequence was collected from a female donor with Graves disease. The CDR3 sequence: CATSRESGVGSGELFF. In DNA, the CDR3 is TGTGCCACCAGCAGAGAAAGCGGCGTTGGGAGCGGGGAGCTGTTTTTT.